These T cell receptor beta chains were read from a single sample in a study of shared clonotypes between healthy human individuals. Data came from immunoSEQ multiplex PCR; TCRdb stores just in-frame clones and leaves some out. In the table there are about 980,000 clones, approximately 76% of which are singletons. Sequencing was carried out using memory CD4+ T cells sorted from blood. These receptors all come from a young man in good health. The conserved cysteine and the conserved F or W are not part of the CDR3 here.

V gene: TRBV7-2; CDR3 protein: ASSLPPNTEAF
V gene: TRBV7-9; CDR3 protein: ASSPTGGLGNTIY
V gene: TRBV15; CDR3 protein: ATSRDQGLASNEQF
V gene: TRBV30; CDR3 protein: AWSGTGARVGNQPQH
V gene: TRBV6-1; CDR3 protein: ASSSRNYEQY
V gene: TRBV5-1; CDR3 protein: ASTLAGGPGAGELF
V gene: TRBV7-2; CDR3 protein: ASSQQVLNEQF
V gene: TRBV27; CDR3 protein: ASSPSTGSSNQPQH
V gene: TRBV11-2; CDR3 protein: ASSLGAGSNQPQH
V gene: TRBV5-1; CDR3 protein: ASRDGLAGTFEQY
V gene: TRBV28; CDR3 protein: ASGRVQETQY
V gene: TRBV29-1; CDR3 protein: SVVGQSYYNEQF
V gene: TRBV30; CDR3 protein: AWSVQLTASYGYT
V gene: TRBV18; CDR3 protein: ASSPPTKTYNEQF
V gene: TRBV30; CDR3 protein: AWSVGQGMPSFTEAF
V gene: TRBV6-6; CDR3 protein: ASSSQGMNTEAF
V gene: TRBV7-2; CDR3 protein: ASSLTNLAKNIQY
V gene: TRBV5-5; CDR3 protein: ASSLEDSNQPQH
V gene: TRBV6-5; CDR3 protein: ASRPGAGNTIY
V gene: TRBV4-1; CDR3 protein: ASSPVGVLYNEQF
V gene: TRBV27; CDR3 protein: ASRWTATNTEAF
V gene: TRBV10-3; CDR3 protein: AIEGDTAGGYT
V gene: TRBV14; CDR3 protein: ASSQEVKGISEKLF
V gene: TRBV5-1; CDR3 protein: ASSLEADRVADTQY
V gene: TRBV7-2; CDR3 protein: ASSPGQGANGYT
V gene: TRBV30; CDR3 protein: AWSDWTIGEYGYT
V gene: TRBV6-5; CDR3 protein: ASTLGRSSEAQY
V gene: TRBV11-2; CDR3 protein: ASTPGGRNTGELF
V gene: TRBV30; CDR3 protein: AWSVGLAASDEQY
V gene: TRBV10-3; CDR3 protein: ATGGGIGYT
V gene: TRBV6-6; CDR3 protein: ASSYSTTGTEAF
V gene: TRBV6-5; CDR3 protein: ASSYSRGETQY
V gene: TRBV6-1; CDR3 protein: ASSENRARGF
V gene: TRBV7-2; CDR3 protein: ASSLPAGAQGNTIY
V gene: TRBV11-3; CDR3 protein: ASSLGGTGGTAF
V gene: TRBV7-3; CDR3 protein: ASSSGTDYEQY
V gene: TRBV11-3; CDR3 protein: ASSLEGYTLH
V gene: TRBV4-3; CDR3 protein: ASSHLAKGQAQETQY
V gene: TRBV7-2; CDR3 protein: ASSLLWGVQETQY
V gene: TRBV29-1; CDR3 protein: SVGGGFSPLTGNTIY
V gene: TRBV5-1; CDR3 protein: ASSLDGQYNEKLF
V gene: TRBV14; CDR3 protein: ASSQGNLARTDTQY
V gene: TRBV6-1; CDR3 protein: ASNSYEQY
V gene: TRBV19; CDR3 protein: ASSNTRKNTEAF
V gene: TRBV6-1; CDR3 protein: ASILQGYNSPLH
V gene: TRBV6-1; CDR3 protein: ASSSLSNQPQH
V gene: TRBV6-1; CDR3 protein: ATSGQAKETQY
V gene: TRBV11-2; CDR3 protein: ASSSQGWNEKLF